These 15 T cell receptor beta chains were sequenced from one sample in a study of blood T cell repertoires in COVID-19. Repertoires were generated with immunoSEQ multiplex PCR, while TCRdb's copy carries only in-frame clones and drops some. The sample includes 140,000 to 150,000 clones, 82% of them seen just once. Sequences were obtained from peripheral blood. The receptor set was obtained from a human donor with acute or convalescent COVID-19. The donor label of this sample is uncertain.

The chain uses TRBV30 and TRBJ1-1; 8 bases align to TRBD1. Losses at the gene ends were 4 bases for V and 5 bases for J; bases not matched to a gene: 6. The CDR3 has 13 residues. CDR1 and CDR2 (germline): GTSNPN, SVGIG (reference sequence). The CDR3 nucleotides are TGTGCCTGGACAGGGGGCTGGGATACTGAAGCTTTCTTT. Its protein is CAWTGGWDTEAFF.

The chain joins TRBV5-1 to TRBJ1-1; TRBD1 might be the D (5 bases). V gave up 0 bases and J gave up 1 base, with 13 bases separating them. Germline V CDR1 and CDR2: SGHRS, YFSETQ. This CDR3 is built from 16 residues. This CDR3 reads CASSLVPTRGNTEAFF. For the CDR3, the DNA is TGCGCCAGCAGCTTGGTACCGACTAGGGGGAACACTGAAGCTTTCTTT.

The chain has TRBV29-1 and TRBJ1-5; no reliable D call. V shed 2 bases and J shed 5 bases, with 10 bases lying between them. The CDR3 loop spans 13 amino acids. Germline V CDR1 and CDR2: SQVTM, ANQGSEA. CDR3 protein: CSVETVRDQPQHF. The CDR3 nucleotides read TGCAGCGTTGAAACGGTCCGCGATCAGCCCCAGCATTTT. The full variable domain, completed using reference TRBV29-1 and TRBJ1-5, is SAVISQKPSRDICQRGTSLTIQCQVDSQVTMMFWYRQQPGQSLTLIATANQGSEATYESGFVIDKFPISRPNLTFSTLTVSNMSPEDSSIYLCSVETVRDQPQHFGDGTRLSIL.

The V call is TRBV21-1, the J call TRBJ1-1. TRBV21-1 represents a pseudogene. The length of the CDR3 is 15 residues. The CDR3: CASSKEIRRDSEAFF. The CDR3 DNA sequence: TGTGCCAGCAGCAAAGAGATCCGAAGAGATAGTGAAGCTTTCTTT.

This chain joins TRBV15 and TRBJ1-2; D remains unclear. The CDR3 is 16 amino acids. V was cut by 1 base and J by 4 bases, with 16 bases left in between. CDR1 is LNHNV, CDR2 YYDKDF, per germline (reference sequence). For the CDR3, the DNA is TGTGCCACCAGCAGAGGAGGAGGCGGATCCATCTATGGCTACACCTTC. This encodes CATSRGGGGSIYGYTF.

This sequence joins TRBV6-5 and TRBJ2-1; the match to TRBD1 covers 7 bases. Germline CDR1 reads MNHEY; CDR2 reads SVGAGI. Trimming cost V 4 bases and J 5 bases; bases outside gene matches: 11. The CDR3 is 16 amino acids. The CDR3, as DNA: TGTGCCAGCAGTTCAAACAAGGGGGCCCTAAACAATGAGCAGTTCTTC. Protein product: CASSSNKGALNNEQFF.

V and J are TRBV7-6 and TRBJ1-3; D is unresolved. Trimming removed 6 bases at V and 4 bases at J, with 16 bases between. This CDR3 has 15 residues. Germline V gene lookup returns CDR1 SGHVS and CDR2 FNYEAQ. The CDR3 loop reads CASSSVPLAGNTIYF. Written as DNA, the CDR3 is TGTGCCAGCAGTTCTGTTCCTTTGGCCGGAAACACCATATATTTT.

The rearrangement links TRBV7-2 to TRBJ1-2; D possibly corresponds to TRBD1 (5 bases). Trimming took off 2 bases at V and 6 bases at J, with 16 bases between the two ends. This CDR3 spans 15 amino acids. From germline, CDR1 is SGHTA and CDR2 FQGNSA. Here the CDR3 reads CASSLQGFPFDGYTF. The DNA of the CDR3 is TGTGCCAGCAGCTTACAGGGTTTTCCTTTCGATGGCTACACCTTC.

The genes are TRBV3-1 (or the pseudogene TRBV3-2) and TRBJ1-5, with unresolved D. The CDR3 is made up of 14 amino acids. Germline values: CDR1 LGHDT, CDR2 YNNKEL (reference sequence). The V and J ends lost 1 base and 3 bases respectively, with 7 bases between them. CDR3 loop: CASSQVTDNQPQHF. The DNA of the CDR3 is TGTGCCAGCAGCCAAGTCACAGACAATCAGCCCCAGCATTTT.

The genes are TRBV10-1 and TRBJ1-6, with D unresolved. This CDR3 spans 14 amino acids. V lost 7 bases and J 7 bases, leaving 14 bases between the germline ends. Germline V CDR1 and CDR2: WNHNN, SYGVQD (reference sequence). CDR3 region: CASTKLELNSPLHF. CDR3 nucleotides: TGCGCCAGCACAAAATTGGAACTAAATTCACCCCTCCACTTT.

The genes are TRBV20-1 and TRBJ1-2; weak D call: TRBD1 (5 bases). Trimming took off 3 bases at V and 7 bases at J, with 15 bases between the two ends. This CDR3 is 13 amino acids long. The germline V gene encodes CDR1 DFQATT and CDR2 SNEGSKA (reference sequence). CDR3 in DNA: TGCAGTGCTAGTAGGCAGGGAATTGGTGGCTACACCTTC. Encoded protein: CSASRQGIGGYTF.

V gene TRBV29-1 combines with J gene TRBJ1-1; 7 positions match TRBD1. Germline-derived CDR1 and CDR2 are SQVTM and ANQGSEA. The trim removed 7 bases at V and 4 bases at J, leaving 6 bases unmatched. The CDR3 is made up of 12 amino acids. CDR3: CSGSPGGTEAFF. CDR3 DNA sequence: TGCAGCGGGAGTCCAGGGGGCACTGAAGCTTTCTTT.

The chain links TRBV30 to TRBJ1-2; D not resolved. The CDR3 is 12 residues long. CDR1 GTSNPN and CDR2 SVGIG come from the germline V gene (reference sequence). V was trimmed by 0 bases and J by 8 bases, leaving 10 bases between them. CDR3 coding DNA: TGTGCCTGGAGTGTATACCGGGGAGGCTACACCTTC. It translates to CAWSVYRGGYTF.

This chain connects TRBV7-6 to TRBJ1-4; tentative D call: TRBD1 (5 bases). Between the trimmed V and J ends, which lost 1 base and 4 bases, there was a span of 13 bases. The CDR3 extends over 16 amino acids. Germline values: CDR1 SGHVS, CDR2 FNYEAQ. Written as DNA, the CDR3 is TGTGCCAGCAGCTTAGTGGGTGACAGTTTTAATGAAAAACTGTTTTTT. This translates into CASSLVGDSFNEKLFF. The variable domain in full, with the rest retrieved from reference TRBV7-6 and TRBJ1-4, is GAGVSQSPRYKVTKRGQDVALRCDPISGHVSLYWYRQALGQGPEFLTYFNYEAQQDKSGLPNDRFSAERPEGSISTLTIQRTEQRDSAMYRCASSLVGDSFNEKLFFGSGTQLSVL.

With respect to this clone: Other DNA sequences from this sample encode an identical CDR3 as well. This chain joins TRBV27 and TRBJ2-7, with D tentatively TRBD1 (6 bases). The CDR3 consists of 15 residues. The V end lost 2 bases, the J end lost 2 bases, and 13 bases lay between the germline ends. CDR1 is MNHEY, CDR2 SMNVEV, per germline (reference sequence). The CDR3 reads CASSLSAGAPYEQYF. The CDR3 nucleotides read TGTGCCAGCAGTTTAAGCGCAGGGGCCCCCTACGAGCAGTACTTC.